Following are 10 T cell receptor beta chains from one sample sequenced in a study of PD-1 blockade in classical Hodgkin lymphoma. Each patient experienced a relapse that followed autologous stem cell transplantation, and brentuximab vedotin exposure varied. The table came from immunoSEQ multiplex PCR; TCRdb's copy has only in-frame clones and leaves some out. Here the sample spans roughly 25,000 clones, roughly 86% being singletons. The input for sequencing was peripheral blood mononuclear cells (PBMCs), taken before the second cycle of nivolumab. The receptors were gathered from a human donor with classical Hodgkin lymphoma.

The chain couples TRBV7-3 to TRBJ2-1; D is unclear. This CDR3 is built from 13 residues. Trimming took off 5 bases at V and 14 bases at J, with 19 bases between the two ends. Per the germline V gene, CDR1 is SGHTA and CDR2 is FQGTGA. This CDR3 reads CASSLDRSTPKFF. The CDR3 DNA is TGTGCCAGCAGCCTCGACCGAAGTACCCCAAAGTTCTTC.

The chain couples TRBV5-6 to TRBJ2-2; unclear D gene. V lost 2 bases and J 1 base, leaving 6 bases between the germline ends. CDR3 length equals 14 residues. The germline V gene encodes CDR1 SGHDT and CDR2 YYEEEE. CDR3 in DNA: TGTGCCAGCAGCTTACTGGGGAACACCGGGGAGCTGTTTTTT. Translating it yields CASSLLGNTGELFF.

The genes are TRBV27 and TRBJ2-6, with D possibly matching TRBD2 (5 bases). Germline CDR1 is MNHEY and CDR2 is SMNVEV (reference sequence). This CDR3 comprises 15 residues. The germline V and J ends were trimmed by 5 bases and 3 bases, with 11 bases remaining between them. CDR3 protein: CASSVSRGGANVLTF. For the CDR3, the DNA is TGTGCCAGCAGTGTTTCTCGGGGTGGGGCCAACGTCCTGACTTTC.

The rearrangement links TRBV10-3 to TRBJ1-1; weak D call: TRBD1 (6 bases). From germline, CDR1 is ENHRY and CDR2 SYGVKD. The CDR3 has 16 amino acids. Trimming stripped 0 bases from V and 0 bases from J, with 11 bases between. Here the CDR3 reads CAISESLNRVNTEAFF. For the CDR3, the DNA is TGTGCCATCAGTGAGTCGTTAAACAGGGTGAACACTGAAGCTTTCTTT.

V usage is TRBV28 and J usage is TRBJ1-5, with 10 bases identical to TRBD1. CDR3 length equals 15 residues. CDR1 and CDR2 from the germline V gene are MDHEN and SYDVKM. V dropped 6 bases and J dropped 7; count of bases not matched to a gene: 9. As DNA, the CDR3 is TGTGCCAGCAGCTCGACAGGGGGCCTCCGCCAGCCCCAGCATTTT. Residues: CASSSTGGLRQPQHF.

The chain combines TRBV4-1 with TRBJ2-3; TRBD1 is a possible D gene (6 bases). V was shortened by 5 bases and J by 1 base, with 19 bases between the two germline ends. CDR3 length: 17 amino acids. CDR1 and CDR2 from the germline V gene are MGHRA and YSYEKL. DNA for the CDR3: TGCGCCAGCAGCGAATGGGGGCCGGGGCACCGCACAGATACGCAGTATTTT. This sequence encodes CASSEWGPGHRTDTQYF.

V and J are TRBV4-3 and TRBJ1-3; D is unresolved. Trimming cost V 0 bases and J 0 bases, with 6 bases left between them. Germline V lookup: CDR1 LGHNA, CDR2 YSLEER. The CDR3 totals 15 residues. CDR3 DNA sequence: TGCGCCAGCAGCCAAGATCCCCGCTCTGGAAACACCATATATTTT. Translating it yields CASSQDPRSGNTIYF.

This chain joins TRBV19 and TRBJ2-5; possible D gene TRBD2, 5 bases. Germline values: CDR1 LNHDA, CDR2 SQIVND (reference sequence). The V end lost 5 bases, the J end lost 2 bases, and 9 bases lay between the germline ends. The CDR3 is 13 amino acids. This CDR3 is CASSRGQQETQYF. The CDR3 DNA reads TGTGCCAGTAGTCGAGGGCAGCAAGAGACCCAGTACTTC.

This chain joins TRBV25-1 and TRBJ1-1; 7 bases are a match to TRBD1. There are 14 residues in the CDR3. The V gene's germline CDR1 is MGHDK and CDR2 SYGVNS. V shed 0 bases, J shed 6 bases, and the junction held 4 bases outside the gene matches. The CDR3 coding sequence is TGTGCCAGCAGTGAATATGGGCAGGGGGCTGAAGCTTTCTTT. Encoded protein: CASSEYGQGAEAFF.

CDR3 region: CASSYGAGTNSPLHF. In DNA form, the CDR3 reads TGTGCCAGCAGTTACGGCGCAGGGACCAATTCACCCCTCCACTTT. V and J are TRBV6-5 and TRBJ1-6, with D perhaps TRBD1 (5 bases). Per the germline V gene, CDR1 is MNHEY and CDR2 is SVGAGI. V was shortened by 2 bases and J by 7 bases, with 12 bases between the two germline ends. The CDR3 extends over 15 amino acids.